Detailed here is one T cell receptor beta chain. What it binds is not known. These data belong to a study of T cell repertoires in cytomegalovirus infection. Overall study context: Both a matching HLA type and CMV infection were indicated by public TCR beta signatures. General study points: Individuals carrying CMV plus the relevant HLA were identified by cumulative frequency of public TCR beta families. The study found HLA-C-restricted CMV-specific TCR beta clonotypes dominating the ex vivo response.

In TCRdb, the reads were re-called with MiXCR into one record per CDR3 protein. This repertoire shows roughly 200,000 distinct CDR3 sequences, roughly two fifths found once; its top ten account for 59%. The clonotype was recovered from a human donor in good health (CMV status not recorded). Some clones in this sample may be carry-over from other donors' samples. The sequencing here drew on CD8+ T cells from cultured PBMCs, taken from culture after CMV antigen stimulation.

CDR3 amino acids: CSARIRPFNEEKTTLFF. CDR3 sequence (DNA): TGCAGTGCTAGAATAAGACCCTTCAATGAAGAAAAAACCACCCTGTTTTTT. V gene TRBV20-1 combines with J gene TRBJ1-4; D not resolved. Trimming took off 2 bases at V and 14 bases at J, with 30 bases between the two ends. The CDR3 is made up of 17 amino acids. Germline CDR1 is DFQATT and CDR2 is SNEGSKA (reference sequence).